The 2 T cell receptor beta chains below come from one sample, sequenced in a study of shared clonotypes between healthy human individuals. Libraries were prepared by immunoSEQ multiplex PCR; TCRdb keeps only in-frame clonotypes and omits some of them. This sample has roughly 1,600,000 clones, with around 98.5% found just once. The sequenced sample was naive CD4+ T cells sorted from blood. The subset: CD45RA+ positively selected. These receptors originate from a man aged 25 to 40 in good health.

The V call is TRBV7-8, the J call TRBJ2-7; the match to TRBD1 covers 7 bases. The germline gives CDR1 SGHVS, CDR2 FQNEAQ. With V trimmed by 5 bases and J by 1 base, 5 bases remained unmatched. This CDR3 is built from 14 residues. DNA of the CDR3: TGTGCCAGCAGCAGCAGGGGGACGTCCTACGAGCAGTACTTC. Its translation: CASSSRGTSYEQYF. The whole variable domain, filled in from reference TRBV7-8 and TRBJ2-7, reads GAGVSQSPRYKVAKRGQDVALRCDPISGHVSLFWYQQALGQGPEFLTYFQNEAQLDKSGLPSDRFFAERPEGSVSTLKIQRTQQEDSAVYLCASSSRGTSYEQYFGPGTRLTVT.

The rearrangement joins TRBV10-3 to TRBJ2-3, with unresolved D. With 1 base removed from V and 2 bases from J, the gap between germline ends came to 13 bases. The CDR3 covers 16 residues. Germline V gives CDR1 ENHRY, CDR2 SYGVKD. CDR3 loop: CAISEYETGSTDTQYF. For the CDR3, the DNA is TGTGCCATCAGTGAGTACGAAACTGGATCCACAGATACGCAGTATTTT.